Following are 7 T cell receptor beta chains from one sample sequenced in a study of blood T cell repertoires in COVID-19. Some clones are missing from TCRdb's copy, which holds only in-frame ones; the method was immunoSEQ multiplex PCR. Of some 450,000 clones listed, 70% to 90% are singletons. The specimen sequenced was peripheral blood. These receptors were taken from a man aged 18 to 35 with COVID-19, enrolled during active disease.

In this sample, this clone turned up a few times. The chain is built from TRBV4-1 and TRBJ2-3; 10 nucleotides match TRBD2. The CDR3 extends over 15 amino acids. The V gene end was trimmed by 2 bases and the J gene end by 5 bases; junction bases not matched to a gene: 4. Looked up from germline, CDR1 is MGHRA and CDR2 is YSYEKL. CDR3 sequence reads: CASSQSERGGDTQYF. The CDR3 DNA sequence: TGCGCCAGCAGCCAATCGGAGCGGGGGGGAGATACGCAGTATTTT.

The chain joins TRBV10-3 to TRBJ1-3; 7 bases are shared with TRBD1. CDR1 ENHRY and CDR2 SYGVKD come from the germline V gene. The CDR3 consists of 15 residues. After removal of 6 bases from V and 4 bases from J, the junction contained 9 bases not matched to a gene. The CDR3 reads CAISDKQGQGNTIYF. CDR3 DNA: TGTGCCATCAGCGATAAACAGGGGCAGGGAAACACCATATATTTT.

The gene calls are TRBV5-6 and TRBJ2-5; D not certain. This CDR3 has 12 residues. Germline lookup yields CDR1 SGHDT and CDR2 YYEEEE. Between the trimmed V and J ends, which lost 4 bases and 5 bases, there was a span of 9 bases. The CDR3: CASSGPGETQYF. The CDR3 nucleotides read TGTGCCAGCAGCGGCCCCGGGGAGACCCAGTACTTC.

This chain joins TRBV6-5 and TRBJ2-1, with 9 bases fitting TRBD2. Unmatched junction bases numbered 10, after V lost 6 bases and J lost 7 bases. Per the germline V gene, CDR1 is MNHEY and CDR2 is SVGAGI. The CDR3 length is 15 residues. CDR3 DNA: TGTGCCAGCAGCCTATCTGCGGGAGGGCTTAATGAGCAGTTCTTC. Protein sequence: CASSLSAGGLNEQFF.

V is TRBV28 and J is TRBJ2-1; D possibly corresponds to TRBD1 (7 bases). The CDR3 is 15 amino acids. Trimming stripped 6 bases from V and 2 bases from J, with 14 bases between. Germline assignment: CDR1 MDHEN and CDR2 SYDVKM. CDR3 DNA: TGTGCCAGCAGGCACAGGGGAGGCACCTACAATGAGCAGTTCTTC. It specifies CASRHRGGTYNEQFF.

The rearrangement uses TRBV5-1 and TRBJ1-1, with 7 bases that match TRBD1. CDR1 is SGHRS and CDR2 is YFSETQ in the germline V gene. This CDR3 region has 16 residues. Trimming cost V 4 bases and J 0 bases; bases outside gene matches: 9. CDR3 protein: CASSRGGTGMNTEAFF. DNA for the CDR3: TGCGCCAGCAGCCGAGGGGGCACAGGGATGAACACTGAAGCTTTCTTT.

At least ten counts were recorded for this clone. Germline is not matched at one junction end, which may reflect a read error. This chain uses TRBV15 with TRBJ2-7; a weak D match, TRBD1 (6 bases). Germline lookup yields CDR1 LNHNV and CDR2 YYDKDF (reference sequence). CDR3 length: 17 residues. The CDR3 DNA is TGTGCCACCAGCAGCTTAACCGGTACAGGGCCCTCCAACGAGCAGTACTTC. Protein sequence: CATSSLTGTGPSNEQYF.